The 23 T cell receptor beta chains presented below share a single source sample, sequenced in a study of radiotherapy plus CTLA-4 blockade in lung cancer. Some clones are missing from TCRdb's copy, which holds only in-frame ones; the method was immunoSEQ multiplex PCR. Here the sample spans more than 90,000 clones, approximately 86% being singletons. This sample comprised peripheral blood, obtained from a patient treated with radiotherapy plus ipilimumab. The receptors derive from a human donor with non-small cell lung cancer that progressed on radiotherapy plus ipilimumab.

The J gene is TRBJ2-3, the V gene TRBV5-8; the match to TRBD2 covers 7 bases. The CDR3 is 15 amino acids. Germline values: CDR1 SGHTS, CDR2 YDEGEE. V lost 7 bases and J lost 6; bases outside the gene matches: 14. CDR3 nucleotides: TGTGCCAGCTTTGAGCCGGGGGGAGTGGCGGATACGCAGTATTTT. It encodes CASFEPGGVADTQYF.

The CDR3 DNA is TGTGCCAGCAGCGTTGGGGACCTGCCAACCGCTAGTGAGCAGTTCTTC. The encoded protein is CASSVGDLPTASEQFF. V usage is TRBV9 and J usage is TRBJ2-1; D is tentatively TRBD1 or TRBD2 (5 bases each). CDR1 is SGDLS, CDR2 YYNGEE, per germline. This CDR3 is 16 amino acids long. Trimming cost V 2 bases and J 9 bases, with 21 bases left between them.

This clone came up a few times. The chain links TRBV19 to TRBJ2-1; 13 bases are shared with TRBD2. The CDR3 consists of 14 residues. Trimming at V came to 5 bases and at J to 8 bases, leaving 3 bases not matched to a gene. Germline-derived CDR1 and CDR2 are LNHDA and SQIVND (reference sequence). The CDR3 loop is CASSVGLAGDEQFF. CDR3 DNA: TGTGCCAGTAGTGTCGGACTAGCGGGAGATGAGCAGTTCTTC.

The chain has TRBV5-6 and TRBJ2-7; unclear D gene. V lost 1 base and J lost 2, with 10 bases in between. The CDR3 covers 14 residues. CDR1 and CDR2 from the germline V gene are SGHDT and YYEEEE. This CDR3 reads CASSLYQDAYEQYF. The CDR3 DNA follows: TGTGCCAGCAGCTTGTACCAGGATGCCTACGAGCAGTACTTC.

This clone appeared once. The chain joins TRBV6-5 to TRBJ2-1, with D perhaps matching TRBD2 (6 bases). The V and J ends lost 6 bases and 11 bases respectively, with 20 bases between them. CDR1 is MNHEY, CDR2 SVGAGI, per germline. The CDR3 loop spans 14 amino acids. CDR3 sequence (DNA): TGTGCCAGCAGAGGACTATCCCCCGACGCGAAGCAGTTCTTC. Its protein is CASRGLSPDAKQFF.

This chain connects TRBV2 to TRBJ1-3; D not certain. V was trimmed by 7 bases and J by 2 bases, leaving 9 bases between them. There are 13 residues in the CDR3. Germline V gives CDR1 SNHLY, CDR2 FYNNEI. The DNA of the CDR3 is TGTGCCAGCAAATACAGAACTGGAAACACCATATATTTT. It specifies CASKYRTGNTIYF.

The chain joins TRBV14 to TRBJ2-2; unclear D gene. V was clipped by 3 bases and J by 7 bases, with 12 bases between them. Germline-derived CDR1 and CDR2 are SGHDN and FVKESK. The CDR3 runs to 14 residues. In nucleotides, the CDR3 is TGTGCCAGCAGCCAGTCCCTTGGGATCGGGGAGCTGTTTTTT. This encodes CASSQSLGIGELFF.

The chain employs TRBV7-2 and TRBJ2-1, with 8 bases that match TRBD1. The CDR3 length is 13 residues. Trimming removed 5 bases from V and 9 bases from J; junction bases left unmatched: 6. Germline assignment: CDR1 SGHTA and CDR2 FQGNSA. CDR3 sequence: CASSRGGQGEQFF. CDR3 nucleotide sequence: TGTGCCAGCAGCCGGGGCGGACAGGGTGAGCAGTTCTTC.

This chain joins TRBV7-8 and TRBJ2-1; TRBD1 or TRBD2 may be the D gene (5 bases each). Germline loops: CDR1 SGHVS, CDR2 FQNEAQ. Trimming shortened V by 5 bases and J by 5 bases, and 16 bases separated the two germline ends. CDR3 length: 15 residues. The CDR3: CASSPLGPRNNEQFF. CDR3 DNA sequence: TGTGCCAGCAGCCCCTTGGGACCGAGGAACAATGAGCAGTTCTTC.

The V gene is TRBV29-1, the J gene TRBJ2-1; TRBD2 aligns across 11 bases. This CDR3 spans 12 amino acids. The J segment lost 8 bases and the V segment lost 7 bases, leaving 4 bases of the junction unmatched. CDR1 and CDR2 from the germline V gene are SQVTM and ANQGSEA. CDR3 residues: CSAGTSGDEQFF. CDR3 nucleotide sequence: TGCAGCGCGGGGACTAGCGGCGATGAGCAGTTCTTC.

The chain links TRBV10-2 to TRBJ2-1; a weak D match, TRBD1 (7 bases). V was trimmed by 6 bases and J by 4 bases, leaving 13 bases between them. Germline CDR1 and CDR2: WSHSY and SAAADI. The CDR3 runs to 14 residues. CDR3 protein: CASRAGQLYNEQFF. The CDR3 region has the DNA TGCGCCAGCAGGGCGGGACAGCTTTACAATGAGCAGTTCTTC.

The chain uses TRBV5-4 and TRBJ1-4; 10 positions agree with TRBD1. Germline V gives CDR1 SGHNT, CDR2 YYREEE (reference sequence). The V segment lost 4 bases and the J segment 8 bases; nucleotides outside the gene matches: 8. The CDR3 sequence is 15 residues long. The CDR3 bases are TGTGCCAGCAGCCGTCTCGGGACAGGGGACGAAAAACTGTTTTTT. Its translation: CASSRLGTGDEKLFF.

This chain links TRBV5-4 with TRBJ2-3; no clear D gene. Trimming removed 3 bases at V and 0 bases at J, with 8 bases between. The CDR3 is 14 residues long. The germline gives CDR1 SGHNT, CDR2 YYREEE (reference sequence). The CDR3 coding sequence is TGTGCCAGCAGCTCGCCCACTAGCACAGATACGCAGTATTTT. This gives the protein CASSSPTSTDTQYF. The whole variable domain, filled in from reference TRBV5-4 and TRBJ2-3, reads ETGVTQSPTHLIKTRGQQVTLRCSSQSGHNTVSWYQQALGQGPQFIFQYYREEENGRGNFPPRFSGLQFPNYSSELNVNALELDDSALYLCASSSPTSTDTQYFGPGTRLTVL.

The chain has TRBV10-2 and TRBJ2-5; no firm D call. The J call may be wrong; the DNA end is better matched by TRBJ2-7. The CDR3 is made up of 14 amino acids. Germline V CDR1 and CDR2: WSHSY, SAAADI. The CDR3 DNA is TGCGCCAGCAGTGGGACGGAAAACTCCTACGAGCAGTACTTC. Amino acids: CASSGTENSYEQYF.

In the case of this clone: Distinct nucleotide sequences in the sample also encode this CDR3. The rearrangement uses TRBV9 and TRBJ2-1; D is possibly TRBD1 or TRBD2 (7 bases each). The V end lost 0 bases, the J end lost 7 bases, and 20 bases lay between the germline ends. In germline, CDR1 is SGDLS, CDR2 YYNGEE. This CDR3 is built from 17 residues. CDR3 nucleotides: TGTGCCAGCAGCGTAGGAGGGCTGGCCAGGGGGGGGAATGAGCAGTTCTTC. Encoded protein: CASSVGGLARGGNEQFF.

The chain recombines TRBV18 with TRBJ2-1; D is perhaps TRBD1 (5 bases). The CDR3 spans 11 residues. Germline CDR1 is KGHSH and CDR2 is LQKENI. V was clipped by 3 bases and J by 10 bases, with 7 bases between them. The CDR3 loop is CASSPTAEQFF. The CDR3 nucleotides read TGTGCCAGCTCACCGACAGCGGAGCAGTTCTTC.

This chain connects TRBV7-9 to TRBJ2-7; tentative D call: TRBD2 (6 bases). V lost 4 bases and J lost 6, with 16 bases in between. The length of the CDR3 is 14 residues. CDR1 SEHNR and CDR2 FQNEAQ come from the germline V gene (reference sequence). The CDR3 bases are TGTGCCAGCAGCTACTCCCCCCTGGGAGGCGAGCAGTACTTC. Residues: CASSYSPLGGEQYF.

V is TRBV6-6 and J is TRBJ1-4; D is undetermined. Germline lookup yields CDR1 MNHNY and CDR2 SVGAGI (reference sequence). CDR3 length equals 14 residues. The germline V and J ends were trimmed by 5 bases and 0 bases, with 7 bases remaining between them. CDR3 in DNA: TGTGCCAGCAGTCAGGCCGCAACTAATGAAAAACTGTTTTTT. Translated: CASSQAATNEKLFF.

V and J are TRBV5-1 and TRBJ1-1; D remains unclear. The CDR3 totals 14 residues. Germline V gives CDR1 SGHRS, CDR2 YFSETQ. V dropped 0 bases and J dropped 1 base, with 7 bases sitting between them. The CDR3 loop is CASSLAAGNTEAFF. DNA of the CDR3: TGCGCCAGCAGCTTGGCAGCGGGGAACACTGAAGCTTTCTTT.

The chain combines TRBV10-2 with TRBJ2-2; D not resolved. The germline gives CDR1 WSHSY, CDR2 SAAADI. This CDR3 is built from 14 residues. The germline V and J ends were trimmed by 6 bases and 0 bases, with 8 bases remaining between them. The CDR3 protein is CASSAGPNTGELFF. The CDR3 DNA reads TGCGCCAGCAGCGCCGGGCCGAACACCGGGGAGCTGTTTTTT.

The chain links TRBV5-3 to TRBJ2-7; D is perhaps TRBD2 (6 bases). TRBV5-3 is filed as an ORF, its function uncertain. The CDR3 totals 13 residues. Deletions cut 1 base from V and 7 bases from J, with 12 bases between. The CDR3 nucleotides are TGTGCCAGAAGCTTGAACGGGAGTGAAGAGCAGTACTTC. It specifies CARSLNGSEEQYF.

CDR3 in amino acids: CASDPTVGVSYEQYF. The CDR3, as DNA: TGTGCCAGCGATCCAACCGTGGGGGTCTCCTACGAGCAGTACTTC. The chain recombines TRBV6-1 with TRBJ2-7, with D tentatively TRBD1 or TRBD2 (5 bases each). The germline CDR1 and CDR2 sequences are MNHNS and SASEGT. The CDR3 consists of 15 residues. V lost 8 bases, J lost 0 bases, and 17 bases lay in between.

The chain combines TRBV5-6 with TRBJ2-1; D remains unclear. Trimming removed 4 bases from V and 2 bases from J, with 16 bases in between. This CDR3 spans 16 amino acids. The germline V gene encodes CDR1 SGHDT and CDR2 YYEEEE. The DNA of the CDR3 is TGTGCCAGCAGCGCCCCCGACCAGACTGCCTACAATGAGCAGTTCTTC. Translated, it gives CASSAPDQTAYNEQFF.